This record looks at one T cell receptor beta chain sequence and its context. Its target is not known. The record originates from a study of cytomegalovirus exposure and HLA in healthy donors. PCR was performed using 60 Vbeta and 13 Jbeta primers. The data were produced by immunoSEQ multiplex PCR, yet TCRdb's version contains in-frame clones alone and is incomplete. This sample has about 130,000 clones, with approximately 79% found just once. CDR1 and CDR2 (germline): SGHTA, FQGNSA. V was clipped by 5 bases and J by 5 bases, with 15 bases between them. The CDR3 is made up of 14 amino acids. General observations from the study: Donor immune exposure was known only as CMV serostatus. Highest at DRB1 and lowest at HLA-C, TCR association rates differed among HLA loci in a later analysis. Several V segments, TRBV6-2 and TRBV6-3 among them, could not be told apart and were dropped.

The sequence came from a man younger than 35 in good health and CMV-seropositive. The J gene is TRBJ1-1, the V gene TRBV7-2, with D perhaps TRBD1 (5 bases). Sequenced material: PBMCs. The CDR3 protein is CASSQYGGGTEAFF. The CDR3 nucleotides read TGTGCCAGCAGCCAGTATGGGGGGGGAACTGAAGCTTTCTTT.